This T cell receptor beta chain was found in a study of neurological immune-mediated disorders. General study findings and limits: No CDR3 amino acid sequences recurred among expanded clones across subjects, suggesting private repertoires in all groups.

Each TCR transcript was tagged with a 10-nucleotide random UMI during 5'RACE. From the 5' RACE reads, TCRdb called clonotypes with MiXCR, one entry per CDR3 protein. The repertoire holds roughly 71,000 distinct CDR3 sequences, with about 4% as singletons. In this sample, this clonotype turned up a few times. Its antigen is undetermined. CDR1 and CDR2 (germline): WSHSY, SAAADI. V lost 6 bases to trimming and J lost 5 bases, with 14 bases between them. This CDR3 contains 14 residues. The sequence came from a man between 25 and 39 years old with multiple sclerosis. The V call is TRBV10-2, the J call TRBJ1-5; D gene ambiguous. Source material: PBMCs. The CDR3 loop reads CASRYSGSHQPQHF. CDR3 bases: TGCGCCAGCAGGTATTCGGGGAGTCATCAGCCCCAGCATTTT.